This T cell receptor (beta chain) derives from a study of blood T cell repertoires in COVID-19. Study-level information: The study drew acute and convalescent COVID-19 samples from the United States, Italy and Spain.

Germline loops: CDR1 SQVTM, CDR2 ANQGSEA. CDR3 size: 15 residues. V was pared by 7 bases and J by 6 bases, with 12 bases of the junction left unmatched. Source study methods: Estimated nucleated cell counts came from reference gene primer amplification. TCRdb's copy holds only in-frame clones and misses some; the assay was immunoSEQ multiplex PCR. That table furnishes V, J and clone size, whereas the DNA furnished D and trimming. This table has around 290,000 clones, 80% to 90% appearing once. J is TRBJ2-3 and V is TRBV29-1, with 11 bases that match TRBD2. The source material was peripheral blood. This clonotype was obtained from a woman in her fifties or sixties who had recovered from COVID-19. CDR3 nucleotides: TGCAGCGGGGCCCCGACTAGCGGGACTACGGATACGCAGTATTTT. Its translation: CSGAPTSGTTDTQYF.